The 21 T cell receptor beta chains below were found in one sample sequenced in a study of blood T cell repertoires in COVID-19 (dated by TCRdb to 2020 to 2021). The receptor library was made with the immunoSEQ multiplex PCR assay. The source is immuneACCESS, and TCRdb retained only in-frame sequences with V and J called. Part of the clones is not carried over; for the studies checked, unresolved V genes explain less than half of this, and the remainder is unexplained. Across this sample there are about 19,000 clones, with approximately 91% seen only once. About 16% of the sample lies in the top ten. Sequencing input: peripheral blood. All receptors derive from a human donor in a cohort sampled during active COVID-19.

The chain joins TRBV7-9 to TRBJ2-1; D might be TRBD2 (6 bases). Trimming took 5 bases from V and 6 from J, leaving 17 bases between them. Germline V gene lookup returns CDR1 SEHNR and CDR2 FQNEAQ (reference sequence). There are 15 residues in the CDR3. The CDR3 is CASSPPRWGGNEQFF. CDR3 in DNA: TGTGCCAGCAGCCCGCCGAGGTGGGGAGGCAATGAGCAGTTCTTC.

The chain is built from TRBV9 and TRBJ2-6, with 9 bases matching TRBD1. The V segment lost 3 bases and the J segment 0 bases; nucleotides outside the gene matches: 4. The CDR3 has 17 residues. CDR1 and CDR2 (germline): SGDLS, YYNGEE. DNA of the CDR3: TGTGCCAGCAGCGGGGGACAGGGAGTCTCTGGGGCCAACGTCCTGACTTTC. This encodes CASSGGQGVSGANVLTF.

The chain employs TRBV28 and TRBJ1-5; D may be TRBD1 (6 bases). V was clipped by 10 bases and J by 0 bases, with 16 bases between them. In germline, CDR1 is MDHEN, CDR2 SYDVKM. The CDR3 is made up of 15 amino acids. Here the CDR3 reads CATITTGYSNQPQHF. As DNA, the CDR3 is TGTGCCACCATTACAACAGGGTATAGCAATCAGCCCCAGCATTTT.

This clone was observed a single time. This chain links TRBV5-1 with TRBJ2-3; TRBD2 matches 7 bases. This CDR3 spans 16 amino acids. V lost 5 bases and J lost 5; bases outside the gene matches: 14. CDR1 is SGHRS and CDR2 is YFSETQ in the germline V gene. Here the CDR3 DNA reads TGCGCCAGCAGAGGTTGGGGGAGCGGGACTGGAGATACGCAGTATTTT. As protein: CASRGWGSGTGDTQYF.

The CDR3 bases are TGTGCCACCCACAGGGGAGAGAATGAAAAACTGTTTTTT. Its protein product is CATHRGENEKLFF. V is TRBV10-3 and J is TRBJ1-4, with 7 bases lining up with TRBD1. Germline CDR1 is ENHRY and CDR2 is SYGVKD. This CDR3 has 13 residues. V lost 10 bases and J lost 5; bases outside the gene matches: 7.

The chain links TRBV2 to TRBJ2-5; D not certain. Trimming removed 8 bases at V and 2 bases at J, with 3 bases between. This CDR3 region has 10 residues. CDR1 is SNHLY and CDR2 is FYNNEI in the germline V gene. The chain's CDR3 is CASAQETQYF. The CDR3 nucleotides read TGTGCCAGCGCGCAAGAGACCCAGTACTTC.

The chain employs TRBV9 and TRBJ2-7; 8 bases agree with TRBD2. The CDR3 length is 19 residues. V was clipped by 3 bases and J by 4 bases; unmatched bases: 21. Germline CDR1 and CDR2: SGDLS and YYNGEE. The CDR3 coding sequence is TGTGCCAGCAGCGACCGCCCCCACGAGAGCGGGAGTAGGTTGTACGAGCAGTACTTC. Translating gives CASSDRPHESGSRLYEQYF.

This rearrangement joins TRBV9 to TRBJ2-7, with 11 bases fitting TRBD1. CDR1 SGDLS and CDR2 YYNGEE come from the germline V gene. The trim removed 3 bases at V and 3 bases at J, leaving 5 bases unmatched. The CDR3 totals 15 residues. The CDR3 spells CASSAGGTGGYEQYF. The CDR3 DNA sequence: TGTGCCAGCAGCGCCGGAGGGACAGGGGGCTACGAGCAGTACTTC.

In DNA, the CDR3 is TGTGCCAGCAGTCCCGCCGACACGGTTCGCACAGATACGCAGTATTTT. This gives the protein CASSPADTVRTDTQYF. V gene TRBV6-2 or TRBV6-3 combines with J gene TRBJ2-3; D unresolved. The CDR3 length is 16 residues. V lost 5 bases and J 1 base, leaving 16 bases between the germline ends. The germline CDR1 and CDR2 sequences are MNHEY and SVGEGT.

V and J are TRBV28 and TRBJ2-7, with TRBD1 as a possible D gene (7 bases). CDR3 length equals 15 residues. Germline V gene data show CDR1 as MDHEN and CDR2 as SYDVKM. The ends were cut back, 5 bases at V and 6 bases at J, with 20 bases in the middle. The chain's CDR3 is CASSRNQGGVAEQYF. The CDR3 coding sequence is TGTGCCAGCAGTCGAAATCAGGGGGGTGTCGCCGAGCAGTACTTC.

The chain recombines TRBV25-1 with TRBJ2-2, with D possibly TRBD1 on 7 matching bases. The CDR3 loop spans 17 amino acids. V lost 5 bases and J 0 bases, leaving 16 bases between the germline ends. The germline gives CDR1 MGHDK, CDR2 SYGVNS. The CDR3 region has the DNA TGTGCCAGCAGTCGGTGGGGCAGGGGGGCGAACACCGGGGAGCTGTTTTTT. Translated: CASSRWGRGANTGELFF.

The CDR3 is CSVRGQQVEGTQYF. The CDR3 DNA reads TGCAGCGTCCGTGGGCAGCAGGTGGAAGGAACGCAGTATTTT. This chain connects TRBV29-1 to TRBJ2-3; no firm D call. V lost 6 bases and J lost 9, with 22 bases in between. The CDR3 consists of 14 residues. Germline CDR1 reads SQVTM; CDR2 reads ANQGSEA.

This chain connects TRBV2 to TRBJ2-7, with 10 bases identical to TRBD2. J gave up 2 bases and V 4 bases, and 5 bases lay outside the gene matches. CDR1 and CDR2 (germline): SNHLY, FYNNEI. This CDR3 contains 15 residues. The CDR3, as DNA: TGTGCCAGCAGTGCACTAGCGGGGACCACCTACGAGCAGTACTTC. It codes for CASSALAGTTYEQYF. The full variable domain, rest sourced from reference TRBV2 and TRBJ2-7, is EPEVTQTPSHQVTQMGQEVILRCVPISNHLYFYWYRQILGQKVEFLVSFYNNEISEKSEIFDDQFSVERPDGSNFTLKIRSTKLEDSAMYFCASSALAGTTYEQYFGPGTRLTVT.

This chain joins TRBV7-8 and TRBJ1-4, with a tentative D call TRBD1 (5 bases). The germline V and J ends were trimmed by 5 bases and 8 bases, with 21 bases remaining between them. CDR1 is SGHVS, CDR2 FQNEAQ, per germline. This CDR3 has 16 amino acids. This chain's CDR3 is CASSPLASGRGEKLFF. Written as DNA, the CDR3 is TGTGCCAGCAGCCCACTGGCTTCAGGGCGGGGAGAAAAACTGTTTTTT.

V gene TRBV7-3 combines with J gene TRBJ2-7; 7 bases fit TRBD1. Germline V gene sequence: CDR1 SGHTA, CDR2 FQGTGA. The CDR3 contains 15 residues. Germline trimming cut 1 base from V and 0 bases from J; bases unmatched to any gene: 3. CDR3 loop: CASSLRGQSSYEQYF. The CDR3 DNA follows: TGTGCCAGCAGCTTAAGGGGACAGAGCTCCTACGAGCAGTACTTC.

This chain links TRBV28 with TRBJ2-7, with 8 bases fitting TRBD1. This CDR3 comprises 13 residues. The germline gives CDR1 MDHEN, CDR2 SYDVKM. Losses at the gene ends were 6 bases for V and 3 bases for J; bases not matched to a gene: 4. This CDR3 is CASRPTGGYEQYF. For the CDR3, the DNA is TGTGCCAGCAGGCCAACAGGGGGCTACGAGCAGTACTTC.

This clone has more than one count but fewer than ten. This rearrangement joins TRBV2 to TRBJ2-1; 13 positions match TRBD2. Trimming removed 4 bases from V and 5 bases from J; junction bases left unmatched: 2. The CDR3 length is 15 residues. The germline CDR1 and CDR2 sequences are SNHLY and FYNNEI. CDR3 coding DNA: TGTGCCAGCAGTGGACTAGCGGGAGGCAACAATGAGCAGTTCTTC. It yields the protein CASSGLAGGNNEQFF.

This rearrangement joins TRBV19 to TRBJ2-2; D is perhaps TRBD1 (5 bases). CDR1 and CDR2 (germline): LNHDA, SQIVND (reference sequence). This CDR3 spans 15 amino acids. Trimming pared 1 base from V and 3 bases from J, leaving 9 bases between. CDR3 protein: CASSIVAGYTGELFF. The CDR3 nucleotides are TGTGCCAGTAGTATAGTCGCAGGGTACACCGGGGAGCTGTTTTTT.

This clone showed up just once. The chain has TRBV30 and TRBJ2-1, with a possible D match to TRBD2 (5 bases). Per the germline V gene, CDR1 is GTSNPN and CDR2 is SVGIG (reference sequence). The ends were cut back, 1 base at V and 1 base at J, with 5 bases in the middle. The CDR3 extends over 13 amino acids. CDR3 loop: CAWSGLSYNEQFF. Written as DNA, the CDR3 is TGTGCCTGGAGTGGACTATCCTACAATGAGCAGTTCTTC.

This chain connects TRBV4-1 to TRBJ2-4; no firm D call. Per germline, CDR1 MGHRA and CDR2 YSYEKL. CDR3 length: 15 residues. The V gene lost 3 bases and the J gene lost 0 bases, with 9 bases spanning the gap. The CDR3 loop reads CASSQTLAAKNIQYF. CDR3 DNA sequence: TGCGCCAGCAGCCAGACTTTGGCAGCCAAAAACATTCAGTACTTC.

The chain uses TRBV18 and TRBJ1-1, with TRBD1 identical over 7 bases. Germline V gene lookup returns CDR1 KGHSH and CDR2 LQKENI. This CDR3 comprises 14 residues. V was clipped by 4 bases and J by 1 base; unmatched bases: 3. The CDR3 DNA reads TGTGCCAGCTCACTTCGGGACAGGAACACTGAAGCTTTCTTT. This gives the protein CASSLRDRNTEAFF.